This TCR beta chain stems from a study of identifying expanded T cells in peripheral blood. No infections or other immune events were documented during collection. Clones were read by immunoSEQ multiplex PCR, and TCRdb kept only the in-frame ones, dropping some. The sample lists about 98,000 clones; approximately 88% were seen once. Points on this clone: Its target is not known.

Findings of the study overall: Variance in clone template counts between approximately 2-week samples significantly increased with total template count across all healthy donors. Differentially abundant clones: around 1.2 between replicates, 15 to 17 at approximately 14 days, less than 20 at four.

The receptor's source is a person aged 18 to 70 in good health. The sequenced material came from blood.

This CDR3 reads CASSRQGSYEQYF. The DNA of the CDR3 is TGTGCCAGCAGCCGACAGGGCTCCTACGAGCAGTACTTC. The chain employs TRBV5-6 and TRBJ2-7; 7 bases align to TRBD1. The length of the CDR3 is 13 residues. With 4 bases clipped from V and 0 bases from J, the junction kept 1 base outside the gene matches. Germline CDR1 SGHDT, CDR2 YYEEEE.